Below, 18 T cell receptor beta chains from the same sample are listed, as sequenced in a study of shared T cell receptors in the human thymus. Clones were read by immunoSEQ multiplex PCR, and TCRdb kept only the in-frame ones, dropping some. The sample lists roughly 700,000 clones; 85% to 90% were seen once. This same sample was also taken into another study, of human thymus T cells.

Sequences were obtained from thymocytes. The receptors originated from a boy under two years old with a congenital heart defect.

This clone was counted a single time. The chain joins TRBV29-1 to TRBJ2-1; TRBD2 is a possible D gene (5 bases). CDR1 and CDR2 (germline): SQVTM, ANQGSEA. The CDR3 contains 17 residues. The V gene lost 1 base and the J gene lost 0 bases, with 16 bases spanning the gap. In DNA, the CDR3 is TGCAGCGTTGAAGGGAAGGTAGCGAGGAGCTCCTACAATGAGCAGTTCTTC. Its translation is CSVEGKVARSSYNEQFF.

This chain links TRBV5-1 with TRBJ1-6; TRBD1 might be the D (5 bases). Trimming shortened V by 0 bases and J by 7 bases, and 17 bases separated the two germline ends. Looked up from germline, CDR1 is SGHRS and CDR2 is YFSETQ. The CDR3 length is 17 residues. This CDR3 is CASSLVVGRAGNSPLHF. CDR3 bases: TGCGCCAGCAGCTTGGTCGTCGGCAGGGCGGGGAATTCACCCCTCCACTTT.

The chain joins TRBV7-2 to TRBJ1-4; TRBD1 is a possible D gene (6 bases). The CDR3 has 14 residues. Germline V gene data show CDR1 as SGHTA and CDR2 as FQGNSA. V lost 5 bases and J 5 bases, leaving 12 bases between the germline ends. The CDR3: CASSPKGGNEKLFF. CDR3 nucleotides: TGTGCCAGCAGCCCGAAGGGGGGGAATGAAAAACTGTTTTTT.

The chain has TRBV10-2 and TRBJ2-4; 9 nucleotides line up with TRBD2. The CDR3 is 19 residues long. V shed 3 bases and J 2 bases; nucleotides not matched to a gene: 14. Germline CDR1 reads WSHSY; CDR2 reads SAAADI. The CDR3 DNA reads TGCGCCAGCAGTGACTTGGCGGGAGGGACCCGAACTTCCAAAAACATTCAGTACTTC. Its protein product is CASSDLAGGTRTSKNIQYF.

The rearrangement links TRBV4-2 to TRBJ2-2; 12 nucleotides align to TRBD2. The CDR3 is 17 amino acids. Germline-derived CDR1 and CDR2 are LGHNA and YNFKEQ. V was clipped by 4 bases and J by 7 bases; unmatched bases: 10. CDR3 residues: CASSLRLAGAVGGELFF. CDR3 coding DNA: TGTGCCAGCAGCCTAAGACTAGCGGGAGCGGTGGGCGGGGAGCTGTTTTTT.

The genes are TRBV7-3 and TRBJ2-7, with 8 bases that match TRBD1. J was trimmed by 3 bases and V by 5 bases; bases with no gene match: 9. Germline V CDR1 and CDR2: SGHTA, FQGTGA. This CDR3 has 15 amino acids. This CDR3 reads CASSPETGEIYEQYF. The CDR3 DNA is TGTGCCAGCAGCCCCGAGACAGGGGAGATCTACGAGCAGTACTTC.

This clone showed up just a few times. This chain connects TRBV18 to TRBJ2-1; unclear D gene. The germline gives CDR1 KGHSH, CDR2 LQKENI. The CDR3 extends over 15 amino acids. Trimming removed 3 bases at V and 6 bases at J, with 15 bases between. The CDR3 spells CASSPNVVVPNEQFF. The CDR3 nucleotides are TGTGCCAGCTCACCGAACGTGGTAGTTCCCAATGAGCAGTTCTTC.

This chain joins TRBV27 and TRBJ1-5, with 10 bases lining up with TRBD1. The germline gives CDR1 MNHEY, CDR2 SMNVEV (reference sequence). The CDR3 has 22 residues. Trimming at V came to 0 bases and at J to 2 bases, leaving 19 bases not matched to a gene. CDR3 sequence: CASSLSGQPGQGRPEGNQPQHF. The CDR3 DNA is TGTGCCAGCAGTTTATCGGGGCAACCGGGACAGGGGAGGCCTGAGGGCAATCAGCCCCAGCATTTT.

This chain connects TRBV23-1 to TRBJ1-1; D call uncertain. TRBV23-1 is an open reading frame whose function is uncertain. Trimming took off 3 bases at V and 10 bases at J, with 6 bases between the two ends. This CDR3 is built from 10 residues. Here the CDR3 DNA reads TGCGCCAGCAGTCAGGCTTCAGCTTTCTTT. Protein: CASSQASAFF.

J is TRBJ2-5 and V is TRBV4-3, with unresolved D. The V end lost 0 bases, the J end lost 1 base, and 9 bases lay between the germline ends. The CDR3 spans 15 residues. Germline values: CDR1 LGHNA, CDR2 YSLEER. CDR3 bases: TGCGCCAGCAGCCAAGACCGTACGGTCCAAGAGACCCAGTACTTC. Amino acid sequence: CASSQDRTVQETQYF.

The rearrangement joins TRBV30 to TRBJ2-2; 9 bases line up with TRBD2. CDR1 is GTSNPN, CDR2 SVGIG, per germline (reference sequence). Germline trimming cut 5 bases from V and 3 bases from J; bases unmatched to any gene: 7. The CDR3 is made up of 15 amino acids. DNA for the CDR3: TGTGCCTGGGGATTAGCGGGAGCGGACACCGGGGAGCTGTTTTTT. Its translation: CAWGLAGADTGELFF.

Points on this clone: The CDR3 carries no conserved terminal phenylalanine or tryptophan, so it likely arises from a read error. No DNA is shown, since the ends of the CDR3 on it are uncertain; the CDR3 is the one TCRdb lists. This chain links TRBV10-3 with TRBJ2-3; the D call TRBD2 from the table was never checked on the DNA. Ends included, the CDR3 has 15 residues. The germline V gene encodes CDR1 ENHRY and CDR2 SYGVKD. The CDR3 sequence: CAISESPWTSGGAVL.

The CDR3 DNA is TGTGCCAGCAGTTTGTTGGAGGATATCTCTGGAAACACCATATATTTT. It encodes CASSLLEDISGNTIYF. The V call is TRBV28, the J call TRBJ1-3; no clear D gene. V lost 3 bases and J lost 0, with 12 bases in between. The germline V gene has CDR1 MDHEN and CDR2 SYDVKM. The CDR3 contains 16 residues.

The chain joins TRBV4-3 to TRBJ2-7; TRBD1 matches 10 bases. Germline CDR1 is LGHNA and CDR2 is YSLEER. The CDR3 covers 17 residues. Unmatched junction bases numbered 9, after V lost 2 bases and J lost 2 bases. DNA for the CDR3: TGCGCCAGCAGCCAAACCCTCCGGGACAGGGGCCCCTACGAGCAGTACTTC. Translated: CASSQTLRDRGPYEQYF.

This chain links TRBV7-8 with TRBJ1-4, with 8 bases lining up with TRBD1. Germline trimming cut 1 base from V and 6 bases from J; bases unmatched to any gene: 4. Germline CDR1 reads SGHVS; CDR2 reads FQNEAQ. The CDR3 sequence is 15 residues long. As DNA, the CDR3 is TGTGCCAGCAGCTTAGAGGCCAGGGGGCATGAAAAACTGTTTTTT. It codes for CASSLEARGHEKLFF.

This chain uses TRBV14 with TRBJ2-7; 7 bases line up with TRBD2. With 4 bases clipped from V and 7 bases from J, the junction kept 7 bases outside the gene matches. Germline values: CDR1 SGHDN, CDR2 FVKESK. This CDR3 has 13 amino acids. CDR3 DNA: TGTGCCAGCAGCCCCAAGGCGGGAGTAGAGCAGTACTTC. Protein product: CASSPKAGVEQYF.

CDR3 residues: CAWNTQGIYSNQPQHF. CDR3 bases: TGTGCCTGGAACACACAGGGAATCTATAGCAATCAGCCCCAGCATTTT. V usage is TRBV30 and J usage is TRBJ1-5; a possible D gene is TRBD1 (6 bases). V lost 4 bases and J 0 bases, leaving 16 bases between the germline ends. In germline, CDR1 is GTSNPN, CDR2 SVGIG (reference sequence). This CDR3 has 16 amino acids.

This clone has more than one count but fewer than ten. The chain joins TRBV4-3 to TRBJ2-7; D possibly corresponds to TRBD2 (6 bases). Trimming cost V 4 bases and J 0 bases, with 10 bases left between them. Germline V gene sequence: CDR1 LGHNA, CDR2 YSLEER. The CDR3 runs to 14 residues. The CDR3 bases are TGCGCCAGCAGCCTCCGGGAGTCCTCCTACGAGCAGTACTTC. Protein sequence: CASSLRESSYEQYF.